What follows is one T cell receptor beta chain and its context. Its target is unknown. This entry is derived from a study of cytomegalovirus exposure and HLA in healthy donors. Germline V lookup: CDR1 MNHNS, CDR2 SASEGT. This CDR3 region has 17 residues. V lost 4 bases to trimming and J lost 0 bases; unmatched junction nucleotides: 11. Researchers ran the PCR with 60 Vbeta and 13 Jbeta primers. TCRdb's table, derived via immunoSEQ multiplex PCR, lists solely in-frame clones and lacks some. The sample lists 200,000 to 250,000 clones, around 88% occurring once. Points from the study as a whole: Later work associated 16,951 TCR beta sequences with HLA alleles at 0.05 false discovery rate.

The chain uses TRBV6-1 and TRBJ1-2; TRBD1 matches 7 bases. The sequencing sample was made of PBMCs. The receptor's source is a young woman in good health and CMV-seronegative. In DNA, the CDR3 is TGTGCCAGCAGTGCCCATGTAAGGGGGCCCACTAACTATGGCTACACCTTC. Its protein product is CASSAHVRGPTNYGYTF.